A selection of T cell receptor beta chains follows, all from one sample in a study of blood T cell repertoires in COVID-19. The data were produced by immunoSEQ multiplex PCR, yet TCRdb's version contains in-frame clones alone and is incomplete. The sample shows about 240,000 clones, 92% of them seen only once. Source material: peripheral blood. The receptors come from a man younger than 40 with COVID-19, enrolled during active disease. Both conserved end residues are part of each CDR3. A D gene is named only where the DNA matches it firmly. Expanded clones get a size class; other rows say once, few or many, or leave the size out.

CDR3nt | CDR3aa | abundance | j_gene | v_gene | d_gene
TGCGCCAGCAGCCAAGAAGGGGGTGGGGACAGGACAACTTACTATACCTACGAGCAGTACTTC | CASSQEGGGDRTTYYTYEQYF | NA | TRBJ2-7 | TRBV4-1 | TRBD1
TGTGCCAGCAGCGTAGAGCAGGGTCGGTCACCCCTCCACTTT | CASSVEQGRSPLHF | once | TRBJ1-6 | TRBV9 | NA
TGTGCCAGCAGCCGTCGGGGGGAGAACACTGAAGCTTTCTTT | CASSRRGENTEAFF | NA | TRBJ1-1 | TRBV7-9 | NA
TGTGCCAGCAGCTTGGGGAAGGTCCTATCCGACCGGGGTTCACCCCTCCACTTT | CASSLGKVLSDRGSPLHF | NA | TRBJ1-6 | TRBV7-3 | NA
TGCGCCAGCAGCTGGGACACAAGGAACACCGGGGAGCTGTTTTTT | CASSWDTRNTGELFF | once | TRBJ2-2 | TRBV5-1 | NA
TGTGCCTGGAGTGTCGACCGAACGAGGGATAGCAATCAGCCCCAGCATTTT | CAWSVDRTRDSNQPQHF | NA | TRBJ1-5 | TRBV30 | NA
TGTGCCAGTAGTACCACAAGTACCAACGTTGAAAAACTGTTTTTT | CASSTTSTNVEKLFF | NA | TRBJ1-4 | TRBV19 | NA
TGCGCCAGCAGCTTGGGAGTGGGCGAGTGGACTGAAGCTTTCTTT | CASSLGVGEWTEAFF | NA | TRBJ1-1 | TRBV5-1 | NA
TGCGCCAGCAGTGAGTCTAAGGGTAGGGGGCTGCATGGCTACACCTTC | CASSESKGRGLHGYTF | NA | TRBJ1-2 | TRBV10-2 | TRBD1
TGTGCCAGCAGTGTCGGGGACTCTGGAAACACCATATATTTT | CASSVGDSGNTIYF | NA | TRBJ1-3 | TRBV2 | NA
TGTGCCAGCGCCCCCGGGACAGGTCGGAATCAGCCCCAGCATTTT | CASAPGTGRNQPQHF | NA | TRBJ1-5 | TRBV27 | TRBD1
TGTGCCAGCAGCTTAGATAGGGACAGGAACACTGAAGCTTTCTTT | CASSLDRDRNTEAFF | NA | TRBJ1-1 | TRBV7-9 | TRBD1
TGCGCCAGCAGCCAGGGGGGGACAGGGGGAATAAACATTCAGTACTTC | CASSQGGTGGINIQYF | NA | TRBJ2-4 | TRBV4-1 | TRBD1
TGTGCCAGCAGTGTGCAAGGGTCGGGAGCAGCAGATACGCAGTATTTT | CASSVQGSGAADTQYF | NA | TRBJ2-3 | TRBV11-3 | NA
TGTGCCAGCAGCCCAACGACAGGGAACACTGAAGCTTTCTTT | CASSPTTGNTEAFF | NA | TRBJ1-1 | TRBV7-9 | NA
TGTGCCAGCAGCGAGGCGCGGGGAGGGGTCGGGGAGACCCAGTACTTC | CASSEARGGVGETQYF | NA | TRBJ2-5 | TRBV7-9 | TRBD2
TGTGCCAGCAGCTCGACTAGCGGGGGGGCTATGGATACGCAGTATTTT | CASSSTSGGAMDTQYF | NA | TRBJ2-3 | TRBV7-9 | TRBD2
TGTGCCACCAGCAGGGGACAGGGGCGGGAGGAGCAGTACTTC | CATSRGQGREEQYF | NA | TRBJ2-7 | TRBV15 | TRBD1
TGCGCCAGCAGCTTAGGGACAGGAGGGAACACCGGGGAGCTGTTTTTT | CASSLGTGGNTGELFF | once | TRBJ2-2 | TRBV5-1 | TRBD1
TGTGCCAGCAGGGGGCAAACCTACGAGCAGTACTTC | CASRGQTYEQYF | few | TRBJ2-7 | TRBV12-3/TRBV12-4 | NA
TGTGCTAGTGGGGCCGCCGGGACAGTACGTGGCTACACCTTC | CASGAAGTVRGYTF | NA | TRBJ1-2 | TRBV12-5 | TRBD1
TGTGCCAGTATGAGTAGCGGGGTAGAGACCCAGTACTTC | CASMSSGVETQYF | NA | TRBJ2-5 | TRBV19 | TRBD2
TGTGCCATCAGAGGCCCAGACAGTTTGTCTGAAGCTTTCTTT | CAIRGPDSLSEAFF | NA | TRBJ1-1 | TRBV10-3 | NA
TGTGCCAGCAGCCGCTCCCTAGCGGGGGGCCTTTCCTACGAGCAGTACTTC | CASSRSLAGGLSYEQYF | NA | TRBJ2-7 | TRBV3-1/TRBV3-2 | TRBD2
TGCGCCAGCAGTCAGCCGGTACTCTCTGGGGCCAACGTCCTGACTTTC | CASSQPVLSGANVLTF | NA | TRBJ2-6 | TRBV23-1 | NA
TGTGCCAGCAGTCCCTCGGGAGCGGGGGGGCGGTATGAGCAGTTCTTC | CASSPSGAGGRYEQFF | NA | TRBJ2-1 | TRBV28 | TRBD2
TGCAGTGCAGGACTCGCAGATACGCAGTATTTT | CSAGLADTQYF | few | TRBJ2-3 | TRBV20-1 | NA
TGTGCCAGCAGCCAATCCAGGATCATGAACACTGAAGCTTTCTTT | CASSQSRIMNTEAFF | NA | TRBJ1-1 | TRBV3-1/TRBV3-2 | NA
TGTGCCACCAGTGATGGGCCCGGGAGACCCTCCTACGAGCAGTACTTC | CATSDGPGRPSYEQYF | NA | TRBJ2-7 | TRBV24-1 | NA
TGTGCCAGTCGGGACAGGGGATACGAGCAGTACTTC | CASRDRGYEQYF | NA | TRBJ2-7 | TRBV19 | TRBD1
TGTGCCAGCAGCCGGTACCGGGACACCAGCTTCACAGATACGCAGTATTTT | CASSRYRDTSFTDTQYF | NA | TRBJ2-3 | TRBV7-9 | NA
TGTGCCAGCAGTTCGGAGAAATGGGACAGGCCTGATGCCAATGAGCAGTTCTTC | CASSSEKWDRPDANEQFF | once | TRBJ2-1 | TRBV27 | TRBD1
TGTGCCAGCAGCTTAGTGGGGGCCGGGCCGTATACGCAGTATTTT | CASSLVGAGPYTQYF | NA | TRBJ2-3 | TRBV11-2 | NA
TGTGCCAGCAGCCCCCTCCCCATCCCTACGAATAATTCACCCCTCCACTTT | CASSPLPIPTNNSPLHF | NA | TRBJ1-6 | TRBV11-2 | NA
TGTGCCAGCAGCCGTATTGAAGCTTTCTTT | CASSRIEAFF | NA | TRBJ1-1 | TRBV7-3 | NA
TGTGCCAGCAGTGTAAGGGACAGGGGGGCGTATAGCAATCAGCCCCAGCATTTT | CASSVRDRGAYSNQPQHF | NA | TRBJ1-5 | TRBV5-6 | TRBD1
TGTGCCAGCAGTGGCGGGGGAAAGACAGGGGGCGTCTATGGCTACACCTTC | CASSGGGKTGGVYGYTF | NA | TRBJ1-2 | TRBV27 | TRBD1
TGTGCCAGCAGCTTGAGTCGCGGGGGGGAGTCGGGCTACACCTTC | CASSLSRGGESGYTF | once | TRBJ1-2 | TRBV7-9 | NA
TGTGCCTGGAACGAGGGGGCGAGTGAAAAACTGTTTTTT | CAWNEGASEKLFF | NA | TRBJ1-4 | TRBV30 | TRBD1
TGTGCCAGCAGCAAAAGACAGGGGGCGATAAGAGGCTACACCTTC | CASSKRQGAIRGYTF | NA | TRBJ1-2 | TRBV11-2 | TRBD1
TGCGCCAGCAGCCAACTCGTCGTGAACACTGAAGCTTTCTTT | CASSQLVVNTEAFF | NA | TRBJ1-1 | TRBV4-1 | NA
TGTGCCAGTGCGACATCACCCTATGGCTACACCTTC | CASATSPYGYTF | NA | TRBJ1-2 | TRBV19 | NA